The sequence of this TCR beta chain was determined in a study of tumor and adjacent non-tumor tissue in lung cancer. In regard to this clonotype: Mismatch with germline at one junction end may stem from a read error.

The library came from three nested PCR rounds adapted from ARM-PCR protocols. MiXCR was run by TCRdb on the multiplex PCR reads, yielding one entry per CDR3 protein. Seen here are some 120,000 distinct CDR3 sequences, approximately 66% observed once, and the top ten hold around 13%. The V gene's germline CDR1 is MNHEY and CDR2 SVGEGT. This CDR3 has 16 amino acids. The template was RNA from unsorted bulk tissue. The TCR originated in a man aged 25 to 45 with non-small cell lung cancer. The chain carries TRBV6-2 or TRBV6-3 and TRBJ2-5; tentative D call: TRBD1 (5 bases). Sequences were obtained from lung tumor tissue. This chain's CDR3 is CTSSHLWSSGRETQYF. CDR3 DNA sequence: TGTACCAGCAGTCACCTCTGGTCGTCAGGGCGAGAGACCCAGTACTTC.